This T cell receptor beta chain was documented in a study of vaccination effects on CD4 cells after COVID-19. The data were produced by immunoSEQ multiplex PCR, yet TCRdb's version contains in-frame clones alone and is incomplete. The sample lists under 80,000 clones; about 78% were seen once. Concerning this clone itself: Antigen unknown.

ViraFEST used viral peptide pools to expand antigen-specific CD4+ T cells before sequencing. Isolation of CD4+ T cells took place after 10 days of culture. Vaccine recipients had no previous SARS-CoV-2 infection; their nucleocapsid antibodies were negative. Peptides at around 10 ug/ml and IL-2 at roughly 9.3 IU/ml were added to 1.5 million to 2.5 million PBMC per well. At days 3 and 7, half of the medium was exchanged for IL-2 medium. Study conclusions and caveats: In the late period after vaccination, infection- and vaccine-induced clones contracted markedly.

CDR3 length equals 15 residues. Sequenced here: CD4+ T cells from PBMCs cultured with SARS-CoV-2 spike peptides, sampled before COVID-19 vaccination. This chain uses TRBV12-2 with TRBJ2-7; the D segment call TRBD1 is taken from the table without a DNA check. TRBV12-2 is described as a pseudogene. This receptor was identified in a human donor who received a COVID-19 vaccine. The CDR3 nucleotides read TGTGCAAGTCGCTTAGCGTTTTTGGGACAGGACGAGCAGTACGTC. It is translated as CASRLAFLGQDEQYV.